Each of the 11 T cell receptor beta chains below was sequenced from the same sample in a study of shared clonotypes between healthy human individuals. Sequenced by immunoSEQ multiplex PCR; TCRdb stores in-frame clones only, minus some. The sample carries approximately 2.4 million clones, approximately 94% recorded once. Sample: naive CD4+ T cells sorted from blood. Stated subset: CD45RA+ positively selected. The origin of the receptors is a man aged 18 to 35 in good health.

This clone showed up just a few times. The gene calls are TRBV5-1 and TRBJ2-2; 8 bases match TRBD1. CDR3 length equals 16 residues. CDR1 is SGHRS and CDR2 is YFSETQ in the germline V gene. Trimming took 4 bases from V and 1 from J; bases not matched to a gene: 6. CDR3 sequence: CASSPPDRGNTGELFF. In DNA form, the CDR3 reads TGCGCCAGCAGCCCTCCCGACAGGGGGAACACCGGGGAGCTGTTTTTT.

The chain carries TRBV6-1 and TRBJ2-2, with TRBD1 identical over 7 bases. Germline-derived CDR1 and CDR2 are MNHNS and SASEGT. CDR3 length: 14 residues. Trimming cost V 4 bases and J 6 bases; bases outside gene matches: 5. CDR3 residues: CASSGTGEAGELFF. In nucleotides, the CDR3 is TGTGCCAGCAGTGGAACAGGGGAAGCCGGGGAGCTGTTTTTT.

Notes on this clone: No DNA is shown, since the ends of the CDR3 on it are uncertain; the CDR3 is the one TCRdb lists. The rearrangement uses TRBV6-6 and TRBJ1-2; the tabulated D call, TRBD1, remains unverified against the DNA. Counting both end residues, the CDR3 totals 14 amino acids. CDR1 MNHNY and CDR2 SVGAGI come from the germline V gene (reference sequence). This CDR3 is CASSSSDRGYGYTF.

The chain is built from TRBV5-4 and TRBJ2-3; D is possibly TRBD1 (5 bases). Trimming stripped 0 bases from V and 8 bases from J, with 16 bases between. Germline V gives CDR1 SGHNT, CDR2 YYREEE (reference sequence). There are 15 residues in the CDR3. The CDR3 nucleotides read TGTGCCAGCAGCTTGGATGGCAGGGCCCGTGGTACGCAGTATTTT. The encoded protein is CASSLDGRARGTQYF. The whole variable domain, filled in from reference TRBV5-4 and TRBJ2-3, reads ETGVTQSPTHLIKTRGQQVTLRCSSQSGHNTVSWYQQALGQGPQFIFQYYREEENGRGNFPPRFSGLQFPNYSSELNVNALELDDSALYLCASSLDGRARGTQYFGPGTRLTVL.

This chain's CDR3 is CASGPGLAGGGNNEQFF. For the CDR3, the DNA is TGTGCCAGCGGGCCGGGACTAGCGGGAGGCGGAAACAATGAGCAGTTCTTC. The chain recombines TRBV7-9 with TRBJ2-1; 15 bases agree with TRBD2. Germline CDR1 SEHNR, CDR2 FQNEAQ (reference sequence). V lost 8 bases, J lost 5 bases, and 10 bases stayed unmatched. The CDR3 sequence is 17 residues long.

V is TRBV6-5 and J is TRBJ2-7; D unclear. The CDR3 is 14 residues long. Trimming removed 5 bases at V and 0 bases at J, with 11 bases between. Germline values: CDR1 MNHEY, CDR2 SVGAGI. CDR3 region: CASSQLGYSYEQYF. Here the CDR3 DNA reads TGTGCCAGCAGTCAACTTGGATACTCCTACGAGCAGTACTTC.

This sequence joins TRBV9 and TRBJ2-7; 10 bases agree with TRBD1. Germline V gene sequence: CDR1 SGDLS, CDR2 YYNGEE. The CDR3 is 16 residues long. Trimming at V came to 0 bases and at J to 4 bases, leaving 7 bases not matched to a gene. This CDR3 is CASSVDPSGQGYEQYF. The DNA for the CDR3 is TGTGCCAGCAGCGTAGATCCATCGGGACAGGGGTACGAGCAGTACTTC.

The rearrangement links TRBV7-6 to TRBJ2-2, with 9 bases identical to TRBD1. The germline V gene encodes CDR1 SGHVS and CDR2 FNYEAQ. CDR3 size: 14 residues. V lost 4 bases to trimming and J lost 7 bases; unmatched junction nucleotides: 4. As DNA, the CDR3 is TGTGCCAGCAGCTCCGGGACAGGGTTCGGGGAGCTGTTTTTT. Translation: CASSSGTGFGELFF.

This clone came up a few times. The genes are TRBV16 and TRBJ1-1, with D tentatively TRBD1 (5 bases). The CDR3 is 15 residues long. Trimming cost V 0 bases and J 4 bases, with 12 bases left between them. The germline V gene has CDR1 KGHSY and CDR2 FQNENV. The CDR3: CASSQSPTGVTEAFF. The CDR3 bases are TGTGCCAGCAGCCAATCCCCGACGGGGGTCACTGAAGCTTTCTTT.

The V and J genes are TRBV7-2 and TRBJ2-7; 12 bases are a match to TRBD2. V lost 1 base, J lost 4 bases, and 5 bases stayed unmatched. The germline CDR1 and CDR2 sequences are SGHTA and FQGNSA. The CDR3 is 16 amino acids. The CDR3, as DNA: TGTGCCAGCAGCTTAGTGGTGACTAGCGGGAGTTACGAGCAGTACTTC. This gives the protein CASSLVVTSGSYEQYF.

The V and J genes are TRBV19 and TRBJ2-1, with a weak D call TRBD2 (5 bases). The CDR3 has 14 amino acids. The germline V and J ends were trimmed by 6 bases and 6 bases, with 15 bases remaining between them. CDR1 and CDR2 (germline): LNHDA, SQIVND (reference sequence). The CDR3 nucleotides read TGTGCCAGTAGAACCATGGGTACTAGCAATGAGCAGTTCTTC. Translating gives CASRTMGTSNEQFF.